The rows below give T cell receptor beta chains drawn from one sample of a study of cytomegalovirus exposure and HLA in healthy donors. Assay used: immunoSEQ multiplex PCR; TCRdb lists only in-frame clones, some missing. The sample holds around 250,000 clones, around 81% seen once. Sequencing input: PBMCs. The receptors originated from a woman aged 55-69 years in good health and CMV-seropositive. Each CDR3 is given with its conserved first and last residue. The D gene is left open where the match is weak. Clone size is stated in some rows and not others, as once, few, many or a class when expanded.

abundance,d_gene,j_gene,v_gene,CDR3nt,CDR3aa
-,-,TRBJ1-3,TRBV6-1,TGTGCCGGTAGCCGGGGGGAAAACACCATATATTTT,CAGSRGENTIYF
-,-,TRBJ2-7,TRBV28,TGTGCCAGTGGGGCCTCCTCCTACGAGCAGTACTTC,CASGASSYEQYF
few,-,TRBJ2-7,TRBV7-9,TGTGCCAGCAGCCCCAGGGAATACGAGCAGTACTTC,CASSPREYEQYF
-,TRBD1,TRBJ2-7,TRBV6-1,TGTGCCAGCAGCGGCCCGGGGACAGGGTCAATCGAGCAGTACTTC,CASSGPGTGSIEQYF
-,TRBD1,TRBJ1-2,TRBV27,TGTGCCAGCAGGACGACAGGGGAAGGCTACACCTTC,CASRTTGEGYTF
-,-,TRBJ1-2,TRBV14,TGTGCCAGCAGGGGGGGGAGCCCGAGAAACTATGGCTACACCTTC,CASRGGSPRNYGYTF
once,-,TRBJ2-2,TRBV9,TGTGCCAGCAGCGTAGGCCTCGGGGTGAGCACCGGGGAGCTGTTTTTT,CASSVGLGVSTGELFF
-,-,TRBJ1-6,TRBV9,TGTGCCAGCAGCGTAGGGACTGCTCAACCCCTCCACTTT,CASSVGTAQPLHF
once,-,TRBJ2-6,TRBV7-9,TGTGCCAGCAGCTTACGGTCTGGGGCCAACGTCCTGACTTTC,CASSLRSGANVLTF
-,-,TRBJ2-5,TRBV11-2,TGTGCCAGCAGCTTAGTAACTATACAGGGCAAGACCCAGTACTTC,CASSLVTIQGKTQYF
-,-,TRBJ2-5,TRBV19,TGTGCCAGTAGTATAACGGGGACATCTGGAGAGACCCAGTACTTC,CASSITGTSGETQYF
few,-,TRBJ2-1,TRBV27,TGTGCCAGCAGTTTACAGGGGGGTTTGAATGAGCAGTTCTTC,CASSLQGGLNEQFF
-,-,TRBJ1-1,TRBV13,TGTGCCAGCAGCTCCCCCGCTGAAGCTTTCTTT,CASSSPAEAFF
-,-,TRBJ1-2,TRBV9,TGTGCCAGCAGCCAAACTGATAACTATGGCTACACCTTC,CASSQTDNYGYTF
-,-,TRBJ2-4,TRBV6-1,TGTGCCAGCAGTGGCCGGGACTTAGCCAAAAACATTCAGTACTTC,CASSGRDLAKNIQYF
-,TRBD1,TRBJ2-6,TRBV5-1,TGCGCCAGCAGAATCACAGGGGTTCAGTCTGGGGCCAACGTCCTGACTTTC,CASRITGVQSGANVLTF
-,-,TRBJ2-1,TRBV6-5,TGTGCCAGTAGATTAATGTACGGTTCCTACAATGAGCAGTTCTTC,CASRLMYGSYNEQFF
-,TRBD2,TRBJ2-1,TRBV19,TGTGCCACCTCGGGAGGCAATGAGCAGTTCTTC,CATSGGNEQFF
-,TRBD2,TRBJ2-4,TRBV4-1,TGCGCCAGCAGCCAGCCGACTAGCGGGAGAGCGAGAGACATTCAGTACTTC,CASSQPTSGRARDIQYF
-,-,TRBJ2-7,TRBV6-5,TGTGCCAGCAGTTATGGACTTACCTACGAGCAGTACTTC,CASSYGLTYEQYF
-,TRBD1,TRBJ2-7,TRBV15,TGTGCCACCAGCAGGAGACAGGGGGCGCAGTACTTC,CATSRRQGAQYF
once,TRBD2,TRBJ2-4,TRBV19,TGTGCCAGTACCGTGGGGGCTCCTAGCGGGACCCTTCCTGGTGCCAAAAACATTCAGTACTTC,CASTVGAPSGTLPGAKNIQYF
few,TRBD1,TRBJ2-1,TRBV25-1,TGTGCCAGCAGTGACCCCGGGACAGGGGATAATGAGCAGTTCTTC,CASSDPGTGDNEQFF
-,-,TRBJ2-1,TRBV4-1,TGCGCCAGCAGACAGCTTGGGACTCGATCCTACAATGAGCAGTTCTTC,CASRQLGTRSYNEQFF
-,-,TRBJ2-7,TRBV11-1,TGTGCCAGCAGCTTATTGGGGCCTACCGCCTACGAGCAGTACTTC,CASSLLGPTAYEQYF
-,-,TRBJ2-5,TRBV9,TGTGCCAGCAGCCCTTCAGTGAGGGAGACCCAGTACTTC,CASSPSVRETQYF
few,-,TRBJ2-1,TRBV1,TGCACCCCCCGACTAGTCCCTGACGCCAATGAGCAGTTCTTC,CTPRLVPDANEQFF
few,-,TRBJ2-1,TRBV18,TGTGCCAGCTCACCATTATCAGGGATGAAGTTCTTC,CASSPLSGMKFF
-,-,TRBJ2-2,TRBV7-9,TGTGCCAGCAGCTTAGACAGGGCGAACACCGGGGAGCTGTTTTTT,CASSLDRANTGELFF
-,TRBD2,TRBJ2-1,TRBV9,TGTGCCAGCAGCGCGCGGGAGGGTACCTACAATGAGCAGTTCTTC,CASSAREGTYNEQFF
-,TRBD2,TRBJ2-7,TRBV18,TGTGCCAGCTCACCACAGGCGGGAGGCTTCTCCTACGAGCAGTACTTC,CASSPQAGGFSYEQYF
-,-,TRBJ1-1,TRBV7-9,TGTGCCAGCAGCTCGACAGGTATGACTGAAGCTTTCTTT,CASSSTGMTEAFF